This T cell receptor (beta chain) is from a study of CD8 T cells in Susac syndrome. Sequencing of TCR beta covered CD8+ and CD4+ T cells obtained from blood. Negative magnetic isolation gave CD8+ and CD4+ cells; FACS enriched CD8+ TEMRA. It was with random hexamers that 0.5 to 1 ug RNA was reverse transcribed. A multiplex approach, immunoSEQ multiplex PCR, amplified TCR beta CDR3 across 54 Vbeta and 13 Jbeta. TCRdb ran MiXCR on the immunoSEQ multiplex PCR reads and lists one entry per CDR3 protein. The repertoire has approximately 200,000 distinct CDR3 sequences, 90% to 95% of them found once; the top ten carry just under 0.095%. Looked up from germline, CDR1 is SGHAT and CDR2 is FQNNGV. The CDR3 covers 12 residues. V shed 4 bases and J 12 bases; nucleotides not matched to a gene: 6.

This receptor was taken from a human donor with multiple sclerosis. The rearrangement joins TRBV11-2 to TRBJ2-5; 9 bases fit TRBD2. The sequencing sample was made of CD4+ T cells from PBMCs. In DNA, the CDR3 is TGTGCCAGCAGCTCCCAGCGGGAGGACGAGTACTTC. Amino acid sequence: CASSSQREDEYF.